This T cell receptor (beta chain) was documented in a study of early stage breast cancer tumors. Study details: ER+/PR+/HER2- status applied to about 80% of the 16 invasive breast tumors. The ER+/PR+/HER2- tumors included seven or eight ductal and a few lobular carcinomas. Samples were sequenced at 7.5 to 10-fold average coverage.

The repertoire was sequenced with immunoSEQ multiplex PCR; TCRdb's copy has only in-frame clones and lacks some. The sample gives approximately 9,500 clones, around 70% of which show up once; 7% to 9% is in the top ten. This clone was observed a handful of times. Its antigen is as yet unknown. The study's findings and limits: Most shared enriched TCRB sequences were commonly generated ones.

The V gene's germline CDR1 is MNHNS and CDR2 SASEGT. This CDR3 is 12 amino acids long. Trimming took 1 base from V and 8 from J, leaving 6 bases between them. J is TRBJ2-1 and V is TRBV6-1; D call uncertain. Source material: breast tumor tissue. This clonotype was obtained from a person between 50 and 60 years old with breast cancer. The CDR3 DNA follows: TGTGCCAGCAGTGAAGACGAAGATGAGCAGTTCTTC. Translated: CASSEDEDEQFF.